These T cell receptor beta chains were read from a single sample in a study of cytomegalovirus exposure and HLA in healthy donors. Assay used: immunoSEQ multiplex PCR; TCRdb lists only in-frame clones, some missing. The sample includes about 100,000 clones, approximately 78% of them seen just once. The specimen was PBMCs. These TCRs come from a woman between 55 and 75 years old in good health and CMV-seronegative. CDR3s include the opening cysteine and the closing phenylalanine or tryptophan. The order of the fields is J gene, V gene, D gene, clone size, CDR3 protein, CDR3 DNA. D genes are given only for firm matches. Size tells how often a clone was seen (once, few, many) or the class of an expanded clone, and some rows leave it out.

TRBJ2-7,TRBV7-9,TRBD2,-,CASSELAGVSNEQYF,TGTGCCAGCAGCGAGCTAGCGGGAGTCTCGAACGAGCAGTACTTC
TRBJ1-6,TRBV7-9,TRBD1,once,CASSPVTGAYNSPLHF,TGTGCCAGCAGCCCGGTGACAGGGGCCTATAATTCACCCCTCCACTTT
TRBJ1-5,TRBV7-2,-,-,CASSANGMYSNQPQHF,TGTGCCAGCAGCGCCAACGGGATGTATAGCAATCAGCCCCAGCATTTT
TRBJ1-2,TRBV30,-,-,CAWSVQAGAGYGYTF,TGTGCCTGGAGTGTACAGGCGGGGGCGGGCTATGGCTACACCTTC
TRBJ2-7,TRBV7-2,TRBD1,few,CASSPGTGPYEQYF,TGTGCCAGCAGCCCCGGGACAGGTCCCTACGAGCAGTACTTC
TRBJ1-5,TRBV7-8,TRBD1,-,CASSGRGTGGGNQPQHF,TGTGCCAGCAGCGGACGAGGGACAGGAGGCGGCAATCAGCCCCAGCATTTT
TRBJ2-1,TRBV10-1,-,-,CASSESRGGSNNEQFF,TGCGCCAGCAGTGAGTCCAGGGGAGGGAGCAACAATGAGCAGTTCTTC
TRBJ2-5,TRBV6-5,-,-,CASSYTGSETQYF,TGTGCCAGCAGTTATACAGGGTCGGAGACCCAGTACTTC
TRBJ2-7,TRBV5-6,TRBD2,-,CASSLGIAGGAYEQYF,TGTGCCAGCAGCTTAGGGATAGCGGGGGGGGCCTACGAGCAGTACTTC
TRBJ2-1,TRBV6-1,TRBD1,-,CASSARGRDNEQFF,TGTGCCAGCAGCGCAAGGGGGCGAGACAATGAGCAGTTCTTC
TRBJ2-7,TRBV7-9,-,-,CASSLAVPGYEQYF,TGTGCCAGCAGCTTAGCCGTCCCGGGTTACGAGCAGTACTTC
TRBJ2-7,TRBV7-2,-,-,CASSFRAGEVNEQYF,TGTGCCAGCAGCTTCAGGGCAGGGGAAGTGAACGAGCAGTACTTC
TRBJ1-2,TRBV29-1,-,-,CSVDGGGGYTF,TGCAGCGTGGATGGGGGAGGTGGCTACACCTTC
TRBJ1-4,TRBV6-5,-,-,CASTAGVSNEKLFF,TGTGCCAGCACCGCGGGGGTTTCGAATGAAAAACTGTTTTTT
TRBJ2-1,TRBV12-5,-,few,CASAPSRAGLPYNEQFF,TGTGCTAGTGCTCCCAGCCGGGCGGGGTTACCCTACAATGAGCAGTTCTTC
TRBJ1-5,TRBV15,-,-,CATSREGGNQPQHF,TGTGCCACCAGCAGAGAGGGAGGGAATCAGCCCCAGCATTTT
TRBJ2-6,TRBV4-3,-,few,CASSQDAGSGANVLTF,TGCGCCAGCAGCCAAGATGCGGGTTCTGGGGCCAACGTCCTGACTTTC
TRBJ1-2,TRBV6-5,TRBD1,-,CASSPDRVGYTF,TGTGCCAGCAGTCCAGACAGGGTTGGCTACACCTTC
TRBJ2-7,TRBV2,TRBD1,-,CASSDPSSRGRQYF,TGTGCCAGCAGTGACCCGTCGTCCAGGGGGCGGCAGTACTTC
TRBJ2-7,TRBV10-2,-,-,CASSEKYQRQYF,TGCGCCAGCAGTGAAAAATATCAGCGGCAGTACTTC
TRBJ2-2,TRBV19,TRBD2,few,CASKSGREGGELFF,TGTGCCAGTAAGAGCGGGAGAGAGGGCGGGGAGCTGTTTTTT
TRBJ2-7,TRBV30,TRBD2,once,CAWTSGRAASYEQYF,TGTGCCTGGACTAGCGGGAGGGCCGCGTCCTACGAGCAGTACTTC
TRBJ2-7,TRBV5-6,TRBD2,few,CASSPWTSGSYEQYF,TGTGCCAGCAGCCCTTGGACTAGCGGGAGCTACGAGCAGTACTTC
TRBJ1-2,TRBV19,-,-,CASSMSLNADYGYTF,TGTGCCAGTAGTATGTCCCTCAACGCGGACTATGGCTACACCTTC
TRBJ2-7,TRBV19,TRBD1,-,CASTPGQGGHEQYF,TGTGCCAGTACCCCGGGACAGGGAGGCCACGAGCAGTACTTC
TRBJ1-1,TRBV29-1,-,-,CSVEDTPNTEAFF,TGCAGCGTTGAAGATACACCGAACACTGAAGCTTTCTTT
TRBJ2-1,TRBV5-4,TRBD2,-,CASSQRTSGGEQFF,TGTGCCAGCAGCCAACGGACTAGCGGGGGAGAGCAGTTCTTC
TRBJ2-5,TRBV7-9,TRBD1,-,CASSSFVSRDRGRRETQYF,TGTGCCAGCAGCTCCTTCGTCAGCCGGGACAGGGGGCGCAGGGAGACCCAGTACTTC
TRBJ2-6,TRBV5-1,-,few,CASMGGLGAGANVLTF,TGCGCCAGCATGGGAGGTTTGGGGGCTGGGGCCAACGTCCTGACTTTC
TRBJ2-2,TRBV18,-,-,CASSSRDTLAGELFF,TGTGCCAGCTCATCCCGGGACACACTGGCAGGGGAGCTGTTTTTT
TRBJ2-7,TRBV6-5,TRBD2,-,CASRSEREGDYEQYF,TGTGCCAGCAGGAGCGAGCGGGAGGGTGACTACGAGCAGTACTTC
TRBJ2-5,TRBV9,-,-,CASSATGTPGGETQYF,TGTGCCAGCAGCGCCACCGGGACCCCAGGGGGGGAGACCCAGTACTTC
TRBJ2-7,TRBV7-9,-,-,CASSLVSDEQYF,TGTGCCAGCAGCTTAGTGTCAGACGAGCAGTACTTC
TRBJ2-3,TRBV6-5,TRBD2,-,CASRRLAGSTDTQYF,TGTGCCAGCAGACGACTAGCGGGGAGCACAGATACGCAGTATTTT
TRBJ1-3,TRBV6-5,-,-,CASRAGAGNTIYF,TGTGCCAGCAGGGCGGGGGCTGGAAACACCATATATTTT
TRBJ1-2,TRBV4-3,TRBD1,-,CASSYGQGAYGYTF,TGCGCCAGCAGCTATGGACAGGGCGCGTATGGCTACACCTTC
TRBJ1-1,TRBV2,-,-,CASINPSMNTEAFF,TGTGCCAGCATAAACCCCAGTATGAACACTGAAGCTTTCTTT
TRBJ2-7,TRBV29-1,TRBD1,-,CSVEILGQGADEQYF,TGCAGCGTTGAAATACTTGGACAGGGGGCTGACGAGCAGTACTTC
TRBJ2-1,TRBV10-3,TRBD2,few,CAISGDSGVYNEQFF,TGTGCCATCAGTGGGGATAGCGGGGTCTACAATGAGCAGTTCTTC
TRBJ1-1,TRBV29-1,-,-,CSVWGKWVGDTEAFF,TGCAGCGTGTGGGGAAAGTGGGTCGGGGACACTGAAGCTTTCTTT
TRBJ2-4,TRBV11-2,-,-,CASSLGPHLAKNIQYF,TGTGCCAGCAGCTTAGGGCCGCACCTAGCCAAAAACATTCAGTACTTC
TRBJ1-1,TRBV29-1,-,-,CSVPGSFRAFF,TGCAGCGTCCCCGGGAGCTTCAGAGCTTTCTTT
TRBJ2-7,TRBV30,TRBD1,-,CAWGGTGDYEQYF,TGTGCCTGGGGCGGGACAGGGGATTACGAGCAGTACTTC